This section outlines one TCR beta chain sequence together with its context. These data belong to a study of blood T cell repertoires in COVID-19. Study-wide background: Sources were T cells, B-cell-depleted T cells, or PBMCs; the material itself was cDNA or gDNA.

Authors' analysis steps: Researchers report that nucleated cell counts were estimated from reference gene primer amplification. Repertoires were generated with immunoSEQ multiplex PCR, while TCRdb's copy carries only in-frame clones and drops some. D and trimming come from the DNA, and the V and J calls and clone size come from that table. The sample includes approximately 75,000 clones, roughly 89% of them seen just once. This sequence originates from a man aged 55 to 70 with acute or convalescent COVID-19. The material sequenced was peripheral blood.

The CDR3 DNA sequence: TGTGCCAGCAGCTTTTGGGACAGGGGTGCAGAGACCCAGTACTTC. Amino acids: CASSFWDRGAETQYF. The chain recombines TRBV5-4 with TRBJ2-5, with 10 bases aligning to TRBD1. This CDR3 has 15 amino acids. Germline CDR1 and CDR2: SGHNT and YYREEE (reference sequence). V lost 2 bases to trimming and J lost 4 bases; unmatched junction nucleotides: 5.